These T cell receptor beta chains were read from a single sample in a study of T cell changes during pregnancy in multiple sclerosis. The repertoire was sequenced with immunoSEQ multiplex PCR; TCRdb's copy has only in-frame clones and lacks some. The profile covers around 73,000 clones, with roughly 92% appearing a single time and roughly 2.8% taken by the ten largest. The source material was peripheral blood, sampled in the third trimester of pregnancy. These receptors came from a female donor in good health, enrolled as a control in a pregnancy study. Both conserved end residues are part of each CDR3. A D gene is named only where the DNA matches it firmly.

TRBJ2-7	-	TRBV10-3	TGTGCCATCAGTGAGTCCCAGGTAGCAGGGGAGCAGTACTTC	CAISESQVAGEQYF
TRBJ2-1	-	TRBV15	TGTGCCACCAGGTCGAGGGGCGGGGACGTTCCTAATGAGCAGTTCTTC	CATRSRGGDVPNEQFF
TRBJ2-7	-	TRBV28	TGTGCCAGCAGTTTCGACGAGCAGTACTTC	CASSFDEQYF
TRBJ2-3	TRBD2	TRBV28	TGTGCCAGCAGTTTGGCGGGGGTCACAGATACGCAGTATTTT	CASSLAGVTDTQYF
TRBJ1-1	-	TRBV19	TGTGCCAGTAACGAGGGTTTGACTGAAGCTTTCTTT	CASNEGLTEAFF
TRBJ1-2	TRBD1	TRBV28	TGTGCCAGCAGCCCCTTGGACAGGGGGAACTATGGCTACACCTTC	CASSPLDRGNYGYTF
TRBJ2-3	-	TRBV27	TGTGCCAGCAGAGCCGGGGGGCCAACAGATACGCAGTATTTT	CASRAGGPTDTQYF
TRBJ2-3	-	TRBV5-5	TGTGCCAGCAGCTTGGACGGGAGCACAGATACGCAGTATTTT	CASSLDGSTDTQYF
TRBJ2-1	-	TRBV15	TGTGCCACCAGCAGTCCGATTAGGTCAGGTGATTACAATGAGCAGTTCTTC	CATSSPIRSGDYNEQFF
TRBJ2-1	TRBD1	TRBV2	TGTGCCACCATGAAACCGGACAGGGTCTACAATGAGCAGTTCTTC	CATMKPDRVYNEQFF
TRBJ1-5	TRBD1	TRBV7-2	TGTGCCAGCAGCTTCGACAGGGGCCATATTAGCAATCAGCCCCAGCATTTT	CASSFDRGHISNQPQHF
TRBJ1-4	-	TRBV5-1	TGCGCCAGCAGCTTGATGGGCACAACTAATGAAAAACTGTTTTTT	CASSLMGTTNEKLFF
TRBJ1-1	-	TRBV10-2	TGCGCCAGCAGTGGGGCGGGACCCCACACTGAAGCTTTCTTT	CASSGAGPHTEAFF
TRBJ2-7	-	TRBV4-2	TGTGCCAGCAGCCAAGCGGGGACCTACGAGCAGTACTTC	CASSQAGTYEQYF